Reported below is one TCR beta chain. The data were obtained in a study of blood T cell repertoires in COVID-19. Sequenced by immunoSEQ multiplex PCR; TCRdb stores in-frame clones only, minus some. The data hold roughly 170,000 clones, with 65% to 85% observed a single time. The CDR3 consists of 15 residues. Germline V gene data show CDR1 as SGHRS and CDR2 as YFSETQ. Trimming pared 1 base from V and 7 bases from J, leaving 15 bases between. Material: PBMCs or T cells enriched from blood (not recorded which). This chain links TRBV5-1 with TRBJ2-1, with D perhaps matching TRBD1 (6 bases). This sequence originates from a woman in her thirties or forties with acute COVID-19. Here the CDR3 DNA reads TGCGCCAGCAGCTTGTCGCCGGGACAAGTAAATGAGCAGTTCTTC. This codes for CASSLSPGQVNEQFF.